The subject of this entry is one T cell receptor beta chain. A much larger clonotype is one base distant, so this may be a read error. Per sample, around 0.65 ug of bulk tumor genomic DNA was the template used. Biopsies that were spaced far apart were taken, several per primary tumor, during surgery. Samples came from untreated patients having curative surgery for newly diagnosed non-small cell lung cancer. A total of fewer than 19 patients with newly diagnosed non-small cell lung cancer, all of whom were undergoing surgery with curative intent, made up the donors. These data are taken from a study of immune heterogeneity within non-small cell lung tumors. Study information: In total, the tumors were 4 squamous cell carcinomas, 10 non-squamous carcinomas and 1 not otherwise specified.

The CDR3 covers 15 residues. Germline CDR1 and CDR2: SGHTA and FQGTGA. Multiplex PCR relied on 32 V and 13 J primers to amplify TCR beta CDR3. TCRdb re-called the multiplex PCR reads through MiXCR, storing one row per CDR3 protein. The sample yields about 11,000 distinct CDR3 sequences, approximately 29% seen once. The sequence derives from a woman aged 45-60 years with non-small cell lung cancer. Sequences were obtained from lung tumor tissue. The V and J genes are TRBV7-3 and TRBJ2-1, with TRBD1 identical over 11 bases. The chain's CDR3 is CASSLGQGANNEHFF. DNA of the CDR3: TGTGCCAGCAGCTTAGGACAGGGGGCAAACAATGAGCATTTCTTC.